Each of the 18 T cell receptor beta chains below was sequenced from the same sample in a study of OX40 agonist ivuxolimab in advanced cancers. The library was generated by the immunoSEQ multiplex PCR assay. TCRdb limited this immuneACCESS table to in-frame rearrangements with V and J called. A share of clones is missing; checked studies link under half to unresolved V genes, and the rest is unexplained. The sample table contains approximately 40,000 clones; only one count was recorded for approximately 80% of them. The top ten clonotypes cover 10% of the sample. The material sequenced was CD4+ or CD8+ T cells sorted from blood, taken in a trial of the OX40 agonist ivuxolimab. The receptors come from an adult with an advanced solid tumor such as melanoma, head and neck, liver or kidney cancer.

The V and J genes are TRBV5-1 and TRBJ2-3; 9 nucleotides agree with TRBD2. The germline gives CDR1 SGHRS, CDR2 YFSETQ. V gave up 2 bases and J gave up 4 bases; unmatched junction bases: 8. This CDR3 contains 16 residues. The CDR3 here is CASSFRGSGSSDTQYF. The CDR3 DNA is TGCGCCAGCAGCTTCCGGGGTAGCGGGAGCTCAGATACGCAGTATTTT.

The chain employs TRBV9 and TRBJ1-3, with D possibly TRBD1 on 6 matching bases. The CDR3 is 14 residues long. Germline V CDR1 and CDR2: SGDLS, YYNGEE. V lost 0 bases and J lost 4, with 8 bases in between. CDR3 sequence (DNA): TGTGCCAGCAGCGTAGACACAGGGGGAAACACCATATATTTT. It specifies CASSVDTGGNTIYF.

CDR3 sequence (DNA): TGTGCCAGCAGGAGGGACATAGATCTCTACAATGAGCAGTTCTTC. This sequence encodes CASRRDIDLYNEQFF. This chain connects TRBV6-9 to TRBJ2-1; perhaps TRBD1 as D (6 bases). The CDR3 covers 15 residues. Germline CDR1 reads MNHGY; CDR2 reads SVAAGI. Deletions cut 6 bases from V and 3 bases from J, with 15 bases between.

The genes are TRBV28 and TRBJ2-7, with 7 bases that match TRBD1. The J segment lost 4 bases and the V segment lost 7 bases, leaving 7 bases of the junction unmatched. This CDR3 has 13 residues. Germline CDR1 reads MDHEN; CDR2 reads SYDVKM. The CDR3 loop is CASTKTGTYEQYF. Here the CDR3 DNA reads TGTGCCAGCACCAAGACAGGGACGTACGAGCAGTACTTC.

The J gene is TRBJ2-5, the V gene TRBV5-1, with 13 bases that match TRBD2. The V gene's germline CDR1 is SGHRS and CDR2 YFSETQ. This CDR3 is built from 16 residues. Losses at the gene ends were 0 bases for V and 2 bases for J; bases not matched to a gene: 1. The CDR3: CASSLGLAGGQETQYF. Here the CDR3 DNA reads TGCGCCAGCAGCTTGGGACTAGCGGGAGGTCAAGAGACCCAGTACTTC.

In this sample, this clone turned up a few times. The rearrangement joins TRBV6-1 to TRBJ2-3; D remains ambiguous. The germline gives CDR1 MNHNS, CDR2 SASEGT. Trimming shortened V by 5 bases and J by 1 base, and 4 bases separated the two germline ends. This CDR3 spans 12 amino acids. CDR3 sequence reads: CASSRGTDTQYF. Here the CDR3 DNA reads TGTGCCAGCAGTCGTGGCACAGATACGCAGTATTTT.

J is TRBJ2-7 and V is TRBV5-5; TRBD1 agrees at 8 bases. The CDR3 has 14 residues. The J segment lost 4 bases and the V segment lost 3 bases, leaving 6 bases of the junction unmatched. Germline loops: CDR1 SGHKS, CDR2 YYEKEE (reference sequence). CDR3 sequence reads: CASSWGQAAYEQYF. CDR3 nucleotides: TGTGCCAGCAGCTGGGGACAGGCAGCGTACGAGCAGTACTTC.

The J gene is TRBJ2-2, the V gene TRBV9; no clear D. Germline CDR1 reads SGDLS; CDR2 reads YYNGEE. V dropped 1 base and J dropped 3 bases, with 7 bases sitting between them. This CDR3 is built from 14 residues. In DNA, the CDR3 is TGTGCCAGCAGCGTATTCGGAGACACCGGGGAGCTGTTTTTT. Protein: CASSVFGDTGELFF. Full variable domain (outside the CDR3, taken from reference TRBV9 and TRBJ2-2): DSGVTQTPKHLITATGQRVTLRCSPRSGDLSVYWYQQSLDQGLQFLIQYYNGEERAKGNILERFSAQQFPDLHSELNLSSLELGDSALYFCASSVFGDTGELFFGEGSRLTVL.

By share of the sample, this clone is medium-sized. This chain links TRBV6-5 with TRBJ2-7; 11 bases are a match to TRBD2. The CDR3 is made up of 15 amino acids. Germline trimming cut 6 bases from V and 0 bases from J; bases unmatched to any gene: 4. Germline lookup yields CDR1 MNHEY and CDR2 SVGAGI. The CDR3 DNA reads as TGTGCCAGCAGGCTAGCGGGGGGAAGCTCCTACGAGCAGTACTTC. It codes for CASRLAGGSSYEQYF.

The V gene is TRBV29-1, the J gene TRBJ2-5; 7 bases fit TRBD2. V gave up 6 bases and J gave up 4 bases; unmatched junction bases: 8. The CDR3 loop spans 13 amino acids. The germline V gene encodes CDR1 SQVTM and CDR2 ANQGSEA. The CDR3: CSVGSGGRETQYF. CDR3 DNA sequence: TGCAGCGTCGGCTCGGGAGGCCGAGAGACCCAGTACTTC.

This clone was observed a handful of times. J is TRBJ1-1 and V is TRBV5-1; a possible D gene is TRBD1 (5 bases). Germline V CDR1 and CDR2: SGHRS, YFSETQ. V lost 3 bases and J 5 bases, leaving 20 bases between the germline ends. The CDR3 spans 16 residues. The CDR3 DNA reads TGCGCCAGCAGCTGGACCGCGGGGCAGGGAAGGACTGAAGCTTTCTTT. This sequence encodes CASSWTAGQGRTEAFF.

Here the CDR3 DNA reads TGTGCCAGCAGTGAACCAGGGTCCGGGAGTATCACTGAAGCTTTCTTT. The encoded protein is CASSEPGSGSITEAFF. This chain uses TRBV25-1 with TRBJ1-1; D is possibly TRBD1 (5 bases). The CDR3 covers 16 residues. Germline V gene sequence: CDR1 MGHDK, CDR2 SYGVNS. The V end was cut by 2 bases, the J end by 4 bases, with 17 bases between.

The gene calls are TRBV18 and TRBJ1-1; possible D gene TRBD1, 5 bases. Looked up from germline, CDR1 is KGHSH and CDR2 is LQKENI. This CDR3 spans 15 amino acids. Trimming stripped 5 bases from V and 3 bases from J, with 16 bases between. The chain's CDR3 is CASSSPGRRDTEAFF. The CDR3 DNA follows: TGTGCCAGCTCATCGCCGGGACGGAGAGACACTGAAGCTTTCTTT.

This chain joins TRBV11-2 and TRBJ1-5; tentatively, D is TRBD1 (6 bases). Germline V CDR1 and CDR2: SGHAT, FQNNGV. With 1 base removed from V and 3 bases from J, the gap between germline ends came to 10 bases. This CDR3 contains 15 residues. CDR3 loop: CASSLGGQPNQPQHF. The CDR3 region has the DNA TGTGCCAGCAGCTTAGGAGGACAGCCCAATCAGCCCCAGCATTTT.

This clone was seen just once. The chain combines TRBV10-3 with TRBJ1-2; unclear D gene. This CDR3 spans 13 amino acids. V dropped 4 bases and J dropped 6 bases, with 12 bases sitting between them. Germline CDR1 is ENHRY and CDR2 is SYGVKD. The CDR3 nucleotides read TGTGCCATCAGTGCAGCCGGGTGGGATGGCTACACCTTC. It is translated as CAISAAGWDGYTF.

The chain links TRBV10-3 to TRBJ1-2; the match to TRBD1 covers 8 bases. The trim removed 3 bases at V and 10 bases at J, leaving 10 bases unmatched. The germline V gene encodes CDR1 ENHRY and CDR2 SYGVKD. The CDR3 contains 14 residues. The CDR3, as DNA: TGTGCCATCAGTGACCCCGGGACAGGACCACACTACACCTTC. Protein product: CAISDPGTGPHYTF.

V usage is TRBV9 and J usage is TRBJ2-3; 14 bases fit TRBD2. V shed 4 bases, J shed 1 base, and the junction held 2 bases outside the gene matches. The CDR3 has 16 residues. In germline, CDR1 is SGDLS, CDR2 YYNGEE. CDR3 bases: TGTGCCAGCAGCACGGGACTAGCGGGAGGCACAGATACGCAGTATTTT. It specifies CASSTGLAGGTDTQYF.

The J gene is TRBJ1-4, the V gene TRBV4-2, with a possible D match to TRBD1 (5 bases). Germline V gene lookup returns CDR1 LGHNA and CDR2 YNFKEQ. The V end lost 1 base, the J end lost 4 bases, and 13 bases lay between the germline ends. The CDR3 covers 16 residues. CDR3 residues: CASSQGDAGGNEKLFF. The CDR3 region has the DNA TGTGCCAGCAGCCAAGGGGACGCGGGCGGTAATGAAAAACTGTTTTTT.